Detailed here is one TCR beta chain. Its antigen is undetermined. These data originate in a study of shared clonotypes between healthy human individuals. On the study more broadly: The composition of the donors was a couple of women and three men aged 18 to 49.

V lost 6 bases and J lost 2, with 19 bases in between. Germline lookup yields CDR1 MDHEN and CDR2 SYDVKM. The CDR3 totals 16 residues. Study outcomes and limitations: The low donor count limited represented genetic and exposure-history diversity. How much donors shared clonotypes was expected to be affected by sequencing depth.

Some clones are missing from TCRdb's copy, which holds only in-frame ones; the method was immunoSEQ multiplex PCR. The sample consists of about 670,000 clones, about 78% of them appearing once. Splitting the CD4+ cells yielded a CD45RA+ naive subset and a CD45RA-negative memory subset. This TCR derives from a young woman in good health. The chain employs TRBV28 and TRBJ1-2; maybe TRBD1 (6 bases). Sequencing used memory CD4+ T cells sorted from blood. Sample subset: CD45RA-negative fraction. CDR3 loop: CASRGTRDNLNYGYTF. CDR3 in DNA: TGTGCCAGCAGGGGCACCCGGGACAACTTAAACTATGGCTACACCTTC.